The present T cell receptor beta chain was sequenced within a study of graft-versus-host responses after intestinal transplantation. Overall study context: The study gave all recipients anti-thymocyte globulin induction, then tacrolimus and steroids for roughly 3 years.

Losses at the gene ends were 7 bases for V and 0 bases for J; bases not matched to a gene: 4. Germline V lookup: CDR1 SGHDT, CDR2 YYEEEE. This CDR3 contains 13 residues. Generated by immunoSEQ multiplex PCR, the TCRdb table keeps only in-frame clones and is missing some. Altogether fewer than 70,000 clones are present, just under 95% being singletons, with the ten largest covering around 7.1%. This receptor was obtained from a human patient who received an intestinal transplant, so some T cells may come from the graft donor. The V gene is TRBV5-6, the J gene TRBJ2-7; 7 bases agree with TRBD2. This material consisted of bone marrow, taken 700 to 850 days after intestinal transplantation. Here the CDR3 DNA reads TGTGCCAGCGAGCGGGGTTCCTCCTACGAGCAGTACTTC. Protein: CASERGSSYEQYF.